This TCR beta chain stems from a study of identical twins. There are many counts of this clonotype. The antigen remains undetermined. Study-wide findings and caveats: Weaker excess twin sharing was observed in beta out-of-frame sequences. With abundant cord blood beta clonotypes, insertions were fewer; memory repertoires showed no such pattern.

Unique molecular identifiers were present on cDNA, and template switching added a universal primer site. TCRdb recomputed calls from the 5' RACE reads with MiXCR, one row per CDR3 protein. The sample gives some 500,000 distinct CDR3 sequences, 9.6% of which show up once; 2.5% to 3.5% is in the top ten. The data were also submitted as part of a second study, on yellow fever vaccine responses in identical twins.

The origin of this receptor is a woman aged 18 to 35 in good health. The sequenced sample consisted of PBMCs.

CDR3 DNA: TGTGCCAGCAAACGGACTAGCGGGAATTTGAATGAGCAGTTCTTC. Amino acid sequence: CASKRTSGNLNEQFF. V and J are TRBV7-2 and TRBJ2-1; 12 nucleotides agree with TRBD2. This CDR3 contains 15 residues. V gave up 7 bases and J gave up 7 bases; unmatched junction bases: 8. Looked up from germline, CDR1 is SGHTA and CDR2 is FQGNSA.